This T cell receptor (beta chain) was obtained from a study of beta chain features in type 1 diabetes. Sampling consisted of one heparinised blood draw per donor, averaging around 120 mL. Stem cell-like memory, regulatory, central memory and naive CD4+ cells were sorted via CD45RO/CCR7/CD25/CD127/CD95/CD27. Once sorted, every population was more than 95% pure. What was sequenced were expressed TCRB transcripts, since all of the isolated RNA had been reverse transcribed. Assay: immunoSEQ multiplex PCR; the TCRdb copy retains only in-frame clones and omits some. This sample has tens of thousands of clones, with roughly 60% found just once. V gave up 1 base and J gave up 2 bases; unmatched junction bases: 8. Germline V gives CDR1 SGHDN, CDR2 FVKESK. The CDR3 loop spans 17 amino acids.

Sequenced input: Tregs from blood. The TCR sequence derives from a young woman in good health. The chain combines TRBV14 with TRBJ1-1; 9 bases are a match to TRBD1. The CDR3 protein is CASSQALGQGENTEAFF. The CDR3 nucleotides read TGTGCCAGCAGCCAAGCCCTGGGACAGGGAGAAAACACTGAAGCTTTCTTT. Supplemented by reference TRBV14 and TRBJ1-1, the full variable domain reads EAGVTQFPSHSVIEKGQTVTLRCDPISGHDNLYWYRRVMGKEIKFLLHFVKESKQDESGMPNNRFLAERTGGTYSTLKVQPAELEDSGVYFCASSQALGQGENTEAFFGQGTRLTVV.